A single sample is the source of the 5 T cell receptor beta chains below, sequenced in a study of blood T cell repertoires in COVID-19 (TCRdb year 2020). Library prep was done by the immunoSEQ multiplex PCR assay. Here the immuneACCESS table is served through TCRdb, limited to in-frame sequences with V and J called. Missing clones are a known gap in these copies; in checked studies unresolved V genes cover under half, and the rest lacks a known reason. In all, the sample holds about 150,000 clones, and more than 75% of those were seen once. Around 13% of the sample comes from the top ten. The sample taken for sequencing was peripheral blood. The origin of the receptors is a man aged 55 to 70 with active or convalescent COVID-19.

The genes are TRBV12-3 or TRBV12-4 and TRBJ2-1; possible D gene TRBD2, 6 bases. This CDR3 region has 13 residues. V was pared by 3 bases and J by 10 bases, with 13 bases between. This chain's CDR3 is CASSFSRDGEQFF. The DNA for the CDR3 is TGTGCCAGCAGTTTCTCGCGGGACGGAGAGCAGTTCTTC.

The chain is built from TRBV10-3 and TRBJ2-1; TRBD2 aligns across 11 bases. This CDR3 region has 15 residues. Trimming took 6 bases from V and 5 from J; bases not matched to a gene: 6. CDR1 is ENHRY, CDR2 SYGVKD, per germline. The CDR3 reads CAIRYGTSGNNEQFF. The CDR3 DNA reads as TGTGCCATCAGATATGGGACTAGCGGTAACAATGAGCAGTTCTTC.

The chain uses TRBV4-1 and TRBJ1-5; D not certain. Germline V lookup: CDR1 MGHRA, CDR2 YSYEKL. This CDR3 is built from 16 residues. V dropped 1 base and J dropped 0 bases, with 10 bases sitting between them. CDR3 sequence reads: CASSQVTGFSNQPQHF. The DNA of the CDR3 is TGCGCCAGCAGCCAAGTTACGGGATTTAGCAATCAGCCCCAGCATTTT.

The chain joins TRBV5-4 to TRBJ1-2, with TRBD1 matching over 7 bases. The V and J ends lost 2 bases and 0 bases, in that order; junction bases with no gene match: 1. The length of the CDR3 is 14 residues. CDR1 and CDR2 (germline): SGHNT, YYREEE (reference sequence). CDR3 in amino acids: CASSLQGTNYGYTF. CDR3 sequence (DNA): TGTGCCAGCAGCTTACAGGGGACTAACTATGGCTACACCTTC.

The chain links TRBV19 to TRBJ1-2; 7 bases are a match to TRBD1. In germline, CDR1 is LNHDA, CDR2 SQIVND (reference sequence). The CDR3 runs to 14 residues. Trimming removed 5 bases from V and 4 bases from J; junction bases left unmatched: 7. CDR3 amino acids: CASSPRQGVYGYTF. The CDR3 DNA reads TGTGCCAGTAGTCCTAGACAGGGAGTCTATGGCTACACCTTC.